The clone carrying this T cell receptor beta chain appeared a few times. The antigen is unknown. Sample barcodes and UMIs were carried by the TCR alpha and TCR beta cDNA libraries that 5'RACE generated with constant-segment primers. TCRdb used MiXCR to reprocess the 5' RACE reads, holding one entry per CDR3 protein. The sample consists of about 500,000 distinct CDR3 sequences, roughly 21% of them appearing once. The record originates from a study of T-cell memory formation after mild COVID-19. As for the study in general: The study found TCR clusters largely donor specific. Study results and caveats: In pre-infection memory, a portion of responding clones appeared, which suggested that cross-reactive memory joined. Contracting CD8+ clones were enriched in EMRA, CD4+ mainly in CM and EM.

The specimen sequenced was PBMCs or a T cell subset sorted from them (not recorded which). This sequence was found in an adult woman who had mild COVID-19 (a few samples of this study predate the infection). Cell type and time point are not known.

The DNA for the CDR3 is TGTGCCAGCACCTCTTTTGATGGGCTAGCGGGGAAACTATATAACACCGGGGAGCTGTTTTTT. This encodes CASTSFDGLAGKLYNTGELFF. The chain is built from TRBV12-3 or TRBV12-4 and TRBJ2-2, with 9 bases that match TRBD2. This CDR3 has 21 residues. Trimming removed 7 bases from V and 2 bases from J; junction bases left unmatched: 23.